Included here is one TCR beta chain sequence, with context. Its antigen is still unknown. This may be a read error, as it is one base from a much larger clone. Synthesis of cDNA was accomplished via 5'RACE employing 10-nucleotide random UMIs. TCRdb processed the 5' RACE reads anew with MiXCR; each CDR3 protein has one entry. The sample lists 40,000 to 50,000 distinct CDR3 sequences, 10% to 13% occurring once. These data come from a study of neurological immune-mediated disorders. Study-level results: The expanded clones of different subjects shared no CDR3 amino acid sequences (suggesting private repertoires in all groups).

V lost 3 bases, J lost 2 bases, and 14 bases lay in between. Germline values: CDR1 GTSNPN, CDR2 SVGIG (reference sequence). This CDR3 region has 15 residues. The unsorted libraries were prepared from 2 million PBMCs (stored at -80 C). The chain links TRBV30 to TRBJ2-1; no clear D gene. This clonotype was obtained from a woman aged 35 to 49 with HTLV-1-associated myelopathy (HAM/TSP). The sequencing sample was made of PBMCs. In nucleotides, the CDR3 is TGTGCCTGGAGAGTTTCGGTAGGGACCTACAATGAGCAGTTCTTC. Translation gives CAWRVSVGTYNEQFF.